This TCR beta chain was identified in a study of metastatic and nonmetastatic thyroid tumors (dated by TCRdb to 2020 to 2022). Background for the entire study: For patients with malignant and with benign thyroid disease, the researchers compared repertoires between peripheral blood samples and tumor or nodule tissue samples.

Library creation used PCR. TCRdb shows the sequencer as Illumina HiSeq 4000. The TCR beta-chain CDR3 region of each patient was profiled by high-throughput sequencing. On the authors' methods: CDR3 differences across clinicopathological groups were used to build a classifier for discriminating distant-metastatic papillary thyroid cancer patients. To measure repertoire diversity the researchers used the Shannon index, while the Morisita-Horn index served to gauge how similar the tumor and blood repertoires were. TCRdb reprocessing: public reads trimmed at Q25 with fastp, clones called with MiXCR, in-frame beta chains kept. What appears here as the V and J calls and clone size reflects TCRdb's work, not the paper's. Counted in this sample were more than 40,000 clones; about 4.3% of them appeared once. Around 9.6% of the sample belongs to the ten largest clones. The study at large found these results: In both blood and tumor samples, TCR beta diversity was reported to be significantly higher in malignant tumors than in benign nodules.

No treatment had been received by any patient before thyroid surgery. Patient clinical samples collected from the early 2010s to the late 2010s were retrospectively analysed using T-cell receptor beta sequencing. The table lists this clone with a few counts. Its cognate antigen has yet to be identified. No clone much larger than this one lies a single base away; base qualities are absent. The V end loses 3 bases and the J end loses 6 bases, and a stretch of 17 bases separates them. According to the germline V gene, CDR1 reads KGHSH and CDR2 reads LQKENI. Counted from cysteine to phenylalanine, this CDR3 has 16 amino acids. The entry retains the CDR3 DNA only, 48 bases that are in frame from base 1.

The receptor was derived from a female donor with papillary thyroid cancer or a benign thyroid nodule (not recorded which). Some clones in this sample may be carry-over from other donors' samples. The source material was blood. The sequence joins TRBV18 to TRBJ2-2; 6 matching bases give a weak D call of TRBD2. CDR3 protein: CASSPRNRDLSGELFF. The sequenced DNA: TGTGCCAGCTCACCGCGGAATAGGGACTTGTCCGGGGAGCTGTTTTTT.